This TCR beta chain was sequenced for a study of cytomegalovirus exposure and HLA in healthy donors. The CDR3 is made up of 14 amino acids. Trimming at V came to 4 bases and at J to 0 bases, leaving 5 bases not matched to a gene. The germline V gene has CDR1 SQVTM and CDR2 ANQGSEA. A multiplex PCR was run with 60 Vbeta primers and 13 Jbeta primers. The data were produced by immunoSEQ multiplex PCR, yet TCRdb's version contains in-frame clones alone and is incomplete. There are about 170,000 clones in the sample; under 80% occur only once, and 2.5% to 4% lies in the top ten. The V gene is TRBV29-1, the J gene TRBJ2-7, with 8 bases identical to TRBD1. This sequence was found in a female donor in good health and CMV-seronegative. Input material: PBMCs. CDR3 in DNA: TGCAGCGTTGCCCGACAGGGGTCCTCCTACGAGCAGTACTTC. This translates into CSVARQGSSYEQYF.